Listed below are T cell receptor beta chains from one sample, sequenced in a study of blood T cell repertoires in COVID-19. Only in-frame clones appear in the TCRdb table, and some are missing; sequencing was by immunoSEQ multiplex PCR. The sample comprises 300,000 to 350,000 clones, roughly 87% of which are singletons, and 3.9% rests with the top ten. The material sequenced was peripheral blood. The source of these receptors is a woman aged 60-75 years with COVID-19, enrolled during active disease. CDR3s include the opening cysteine and the closing phenylalanine or tryptophan. A D gene is named only where the DNA matches it firmly. Where a row states a size, it is once, few, many or the class of an expanded clone; other rows omit it.

CDR3 protein | CDR3 DNA | V gene | D gene | clone size | J gene
CASSESGEGTEAFF | TGTGCCAGCAGTGAATCAGGGGAGGGCACTGAAGCTTTCTTT | TRBV2 | NA | NA | TRBJ1-1
CASSPDREWGYTF | TGTGCCAGCTCACCCGACAGGGAGTGGGGCTACACCTTC | TRBV18 | TRBD1 | NA | TRBJ1-2
CAWSGQGAGTEAFF | TGTGCCTGGAGTGGGCAGGGGGCGGGCACTGAAGCTTTCTTT | TRBV30 | TRBD1 | NA | TRBJ1-1
CASSMSDRALFGYTF | TGTGCCAGTAGTATGTCGGACAGGGCGCTTTTTGGCTACACCTTC | TRBV19 | TRBD1 | NA | TRBJ1-2
CASSLVGTGIGNTIYF | TGTGCCAGCAGCTTAGTAGGGACAGGGATTGGAAACACCATATATTTT | TRBV13 | TRBD1 | NA | TRBJ1-3
CASMASGGTGELFF | TGTGCCAGCATGGCGTCAGGGGGAACCGGGGAGCTGTTTTTT | TRBV2 | TRBD1 | once | TRBJ2-2
CASSLGTGVVATEAFF | TGTGCCAGCAGCTTAGGGACAGGGGTGGTGGCCACTGAAGCTTTCTTT | TRBV7-9 | TRBD1 | NA | TRBJ1-1
CASSLAPRGSVYNEQFF | TGTGCCAGCAGCTTGGCCCCCAGGGGGTCCGTCTACAATGAGCAGTTCTTC | TRBV7-9 | TRBD1 | NA | TRBJ2-1
CASSEAGGLEQFF | TGCGCCAGCAGTGAGGCGGGGGGGCTTGAGCAGTTCTTC | TRBV10-1 | TRBD2 | NA | TRBJ2-1
CASSSVRQGYNQPQHF | TGTGCCAGCAGTTCTGTACGACAGGGGTACAATCAGCCCCAGCATTTT | TRBV6-5 | TRBD1 | once | TRBJ1-5
CASSSFQGAVGQPQHF | TGTGCCAGCAGTTCCTTCCAGGGGGCCGTTGGACAGCCCCAGCATTTT | TRBV27 | TRBD1 | once | TRBJ1-5
CAWSVNRGVNQPQHF | TGTGCCTGGAGTGTAAACAGGGGGGTCAATCAGCCCCAGCATTTT | TRBV30 | TRBD1 | NA | TRBJ1-5
CAWTGVGTGGTEAFF | TGTGCCTGGACAGGGGTTGGGACAGGGGGCACTGAAGCTTTCTTT | TRBV30 | TRBD1 | NA | TRBJ1-1
CASSPRGAGETQYF | TGTGCCAGCAGCCCCCGGGGGGCGGGGGAGACCCAGTACTTC | TRBV11-1 | NA | NA | TRBJ2-5
CASSFRDTIYGELFF | TGTGCCAGCAGCTTCCGGGACACTATATACGGGGAGCTGTTTTTT | TRBV5-8 | NA | NA | TRBJ2-2
CASSLQDPSLYSNQPQHF | TGCGCCAGCAGCCTACAGGACCCGTCTTTATATAGCAATCAGCCCCAGCATTTT | TRBV4-1 | NA | NA | TRBJ1-5
CASSPGTGGNSPLHF | TGCGCCAGCAGCCCCGGGACAGGGGGTAATTCACCCCTCCACTTT | TRBV5-1 | TRBD1 | NA | TRBJ1-6
CASSESGANGNTIYF | TGTGCCAGCAGTGAATCAGGGGCAAATGGAAACACCATATATTTT | TRBV25-1 | NA | NA | TRBJ1-3
CASSFRSYGYTF | TGTGCCAGCAGTTTCCGGAGCTATGGCTACACCTTC | TRBV28 | NA | NA | TRBJ1-2
CASSLAPRGIGNTIYF | TGTGCCAGCAGCTTAGCCCCACGGGGGATCGGAAACACCATATATTTT | TRBV7-6 | NA | few | TRBJ1-3
CASSPGQGRNGYTF | TGTGCCAGTAGCCCGGGACAGGGCCGCAATGGCTACACCTTC | TRBV19 | TRBD1 | NA | TRBJ1-2
CASRLGDRTDTQYF | TGTGCCAGCAGACTAGGAGACCGCACAGATACGCAGTATTTT | TRBV5-5 | NA | NA | TRBJ2-3
CSVALGEGTYGYTF | TGCAGCGTTGCACTCGGGGAGGGGACCTATGGCTACACCTTC | TRBV29-1 | NA | NA | TRBJ1-2
CASSPRDRRLTTKETQYF | TGTGCCAGCAGCCCTCGGGACAGAAGATTAACTACCAAAGAGACCCAGTACTTC | TRBV21-1 | NA | NA | TRBJ2-5
CASSLGRGGNTEAFF | TGTGCCAGCAGCTTAGGAAGGGGAGGGAACACTGAAGCTTTCTTT | TRBV13 | NA | NA | TRBJ1-1
CATSRDSGGASNTEAFF | TGTGCCACCAGCAGAGATAGTGGCGGAGCATCGAACACTGAAGCTTTCTTT | TRBV15 | NA | NA | TRBJ1-1
CATKYRDRGNSPLHF | TGTGCCACCAAATACCGGGACAGGGGTAATTCACCCCTCCACTTT | TRBV15 | TRBD1 | NA | TRBJ1-6
CASTEGTGGREQYF | TGTGCCAGCACGGAGGGGACAGGGGGCAGAGAGCAGTACTTC | TRBV18 | TRBD1 | NA | TRBJ2-7
CASSGGFWRNQPQHF | TGTGCCAGCAGCGGGGGGTTCTGGCGGAATCAGCCCCAGCATTTT | TRBV5-8 | NA | NA | TRBJ1-5
CASSAHLQGAVVGANVLTF | TGTGCCAGCAGCGCCCACCTACAGGGGGCGGTGGTGGGGGCCAACGTCCTGACTTTC | TRBV9 | TRBD1 | NA | TRBJ2-6
CATSDFTTGGRAFF | TGTGCCACCAGTGATTTCACGACGGGGGGTAGAGCTTTCTTT | TRBV24-1 | NA | once | TRBJ1-1
CASSGRSGLAGKRTDTQYF | TGTGCCAGCAGCGGTCGGTCGGGACTAGCGGGGAAACGCACAGATACGCAGTATTTT | TRBV9 | TRBD2 | NA | TRBJ2-3
CASSILGQPLAKNIQYF | TGTGCCAGTAGTATACTCGGACAGCCCCTAGCCAAAAACATTCAGTACTTC | TRBV19 | NA | once | TRBJ2-4
CAGRVAYEQYF | TGTGCCGGGCGGGTGGCCTACGAGCAGTACTTC | TRBV6-5 | NA | NA | TRBJ2-7
CASSQEPGIQETQYF | TGTGCCAGCAGCCAAGAACCAGGGATTCAAGAGACCCAGTACTTC | TRBV3-1/TRBV3-2 | NA | NA | TRBJ2-5
CASSKDGRGGELFF | TGTGCCAGCAGCAAGGATGGTCGGGGGGGGGAACTGTTTTTT | TRBV11-2 | NA | once | TRBJ1-4
CASSQGAPGELFF | TGTGCCAGCAGCCAAGGGGCCCCCGGGGAGCTGTTTTTT | TRBV3-1/TRBV3-2 | NA | NA | TRBJ2-2
CASSDSPTLRQFF | TGTGCCAGCAGTGATTCTCCTACCCTGAGGCAGTTCTTC | TRBV6-1 | NA | NA | TRBJ2-1
CASSSSWAGNTIYF | TGTGCCAGCAGCTCCTCTTGGGCAGGAAACACCATATATTTT | TRBV11-2 | NA | few | TRBJ1-3
CASSDRQGGYNSPLHF | TGTGCCAGCAGTGACAGGCAGGGGGGATATAATTCACCCCTCCACTTT | TRBV6-4 | TRBD1 | NA | TRBJ1-6
CASSRATTGDTQYF | TGCGCCAGCAGCCGAGCCACGACCGGGGATACGCAGTATTTT | TRBV4-1 | NA | NA | TRBJ2-3
CASSIGQGTEAFF | TGTGCCAGCAGCATCGGACAGGGCACTGAAGCTTTCTTT | TRBV11-3 | TRBD1 | NA | TRBJ1-1
CASSLFQGAGTGNTIYF | TGTGCCAGCAGTTTGTTCCAGGGGGCCGGGACTGGAAACACCATATATTTT | TRBV28 | TRBD1 | NA | TRBJ1-3
CASSPYRDNNSPLHF | TGTGCCAGCAGCCCGTACAGGGACAATAATTCACCCCTCCACTTT | TRBV7-6 | NA | NA | TRBJ1-6
CASSLLGNNSPLHF | TGTGCCAGCAGCTTACTAGGAAACAATTCACCCCTCCACTTT | TRBV7-2 | NA | NA | TRBJ1-6
CASSKGEGQPQHF | TGTGCCAGCAGCAAAGGGGAGGGTCAGCCCCAGCATTTT | TRBV6-4 | NA | NA | TRBJ1-5
CASSLPGDVDYTF | TGTGCCAGCAGTTTGCCGGGGGATGTAGACTACACCTTC | TRBV28 | NA | NA | TRBJ1-2
CASGREREQPQHF | TGTGCCAGCGGGCGGGAAAGGGAGCAGCCCCAGCATTTT | TRBV2 | NA | NA | TRBJ1-5
CASSQRQGYAGANVLTF | TGTGCCAGCAGCCAACGACAGGGTTACGCTGGGGCCAACGTCCTGACTTTC | TRBV11-2 | TRBD1 | NA | TRBJ2-6
CASQGSVGNTIYF | TGTGCCAGCCAGGGGTCTGTTGGAAACACCATATATTTT | TRBV19 | NA | once | TRBJ1-3
CASSLEGSQGQPQHF | TGCGCCAGCAGCTTGGAGGGCAGCCAGGGTCAGCCCCAGCATTTT | TRBV5-1 | NA | once | TRBJ1-5
CASSPTGVSYGYTF | TGTGCCAGTAGTCCCACAGGGGTGAGCTATGGCTACACCTTC | TRBV19 | TRBD1 | few | TRBJ1-2
CAIKLGYSNYGYTF | TGTGCCATCAAACTCGGGTATAGCAACTATGGCTACACCTTC | TRBV10-3 | NA | once | TRBJ1-2
CAISGSTGASNQPQHF | TGTGCCATCAGTGGCTCGACAGGGGCTAGCAATCAGCCCCAGCATTTT | TRBV10-3 | TRBD1 | NA | TRBJ1-5
CASSGNRGLFLMNSPLHF | TGTGCCAGCAGTGGTAACAGGGGCCTTTTTTTGATGAATTCACCCCTCCACTTT | TRBV2 | TRBD1 | NA | TRBJ1-6
CASSEEQVGGELFF | TGCGCCAGCAGTGAGGAACAGGTCGGAGGGGAGCTGTTTTTT | TRBV10-1 | NA | NA | TRBJ2-2
CASKSGTRLYEQYF | TGTGCCAGTAAATCCGGGACTAGGCTCTACGAGCAGTACTTC | TRBV19 | TRBD2 | NA | TRBJ2-7
CASSQGAGASNYGYTF | TGTGCCAGCAGCCAAGGAGCGGGGGCCTCAAACTATGGCTACACCTTC | TRBV3-1/TRBV3-2 | NA | NA | TRBJ1-2